A selection of T cell receptor beta chains follows, all from one sample in a study of Graves' ophthalmopathy and Graves' hyperthyroidism. Each CDR3 protein gets one entry after TCRdb re-called the multiplex PCR reads with MiXCR. The sample has 740,000 or so distinct CDR3 sequences, about 44% seen once. Input material: peripheral blood. These receptors originate from an adult man with Graves' ophthalmopathy. Each CDR3 is given with its conserved first and last residue. Fields, in order: J gene, V gene, clone size, D gene, CDR3 protein, CDR3 DNA. The D gene is left open where the match is weak. Size is omitted from some rows. Given values are once, few, many or a class for expanded clones.

>TRBJ2-7|TRBV7-9|few|TRBD2
CASSQGILAGAYEQYF
TGCGCCAGCAGCCAGGGAATTCTAGCGGGGGCCTACGAGCAGTACTTC
>TRBJ2-5|TRBV7-2|once|TRBD2
CASSLSRPSGTETQYF
TGCGCCAGCAGCCTTAGTAGGCCTAGCGGAACGGAGACCCAGTACTTC
>TRBJ2-7|TRBV20-1|.|TRBD2
CSARDFSSGNEQYF
TGCAGTGCTAGAGATTTTAGTAGCGGGAACGAGCAGTACTTC
>TRBJ1-1|TRBV10-3|.|.
CASDGDRRRSMNTEAFF
TGTGCCAGCGATGGAGACAGGAGGAGATCCATGAACACTGAAGCTTTCTTT
>TRBJ1-5|TRBV24-1|many|.
CATSIRTDYSNQPQHF
TGTGCCACCAGTATTAGGACAGACTATAGCAATCAGCCCCAGCATTTT
>TRBJ2-5|TRBV11-2|many|TRBD1
CASSWTGSEETQYF
TGTGCCAGCAGCTGGACAGGGAGCGAGGAGACCCAGTACTTC
>TRBJ1-1|TRBV7-2|.|.
CASSSGLGREAFF
TGTGCCAGCAGCTCGGGACTCGGCCGTGAAGCTTTCTTT
>TRBJ2-7|TRBV11-2|.|TRBD2
CASSLGFSGRNEQYF
TGTGCCAGCAGCTTAGGTTTCAGCGGGAGAAACGAGCAGTACTTC
>TRBJ2-2|TRBV7-9|.|TRBD1
CASGTQGKANTGELFF
TGTGCCAGCGGCACACAGGGGAAGGCGAACACCGGGGAGCTGTTTTTT
>TRBJ1-6|TRBV25-1|.|.
CASSLTGAGPIPLHF
TGTGCCAGCAGTCTGACCGGGGCAGGCCCCATACCCCTCCACTTT
>TRBJ2-2|TRBV14|few|TRBD1
CASSPRTGRAGELFF
TGTGCCAGCAGCCCCCGGACAGGGAGAGCCGGGGAGCTGTTTTTT
>TRBJ2-5|TRBV9|.|TRBD2
CASSPLAGDGKTQYF
TGTGCCAGCAGCCCACTAGCGGGAGATGGAAAGACCCAGTACTTC
>TRBJ1-5|TRBV29-1|many|.
CSVAKGGSNQPQHF
TGCAGCGTGGCGAAGGGGGGTAGCAATCAGCCCCAGCATTTT
>TRBJ1-2|TRBV5-8|many|.
CASSPLGTYGYTF
TGTGCCAGCAGCCCACTGGGCACCTATGGCTACACCTTC
>TRBJ1-5|TRBV10-3|many|.
CAISERPGDQPQHF
TGTGCCATCAGTGAGCGGCCAGGGGATCAGCCCCAGCATTTT
>TRBJ2-7|TRBV7-9|.|.
CASSQGHNSYEQYF
TGTGCCAGCAGCCAAGGGCACAACTCCTACGAGCAGTACTTC
>TRBJ1-5|TRBV12-3/TRBV12-4|many|.
CASTLGGLGQPQHF
TGTGCCAGCACCCTGGGAGGGTTAGGTCAGCCCCAGCATTTT
>TRBJ1-1|TRBV11-2|.|.
CASSLSGSVAFF
TGTGCCAGCAGCTTATCAGGGTCGGTCGCTTTCTTT
>TRBJ1-2|TRBV29-1|.|.
CSVVRDTQGYTF
TGCAGCGTTGTCCGGGACACCCAAGGCTACACCTTC
>TRBJ2-2|TRBV7-9|.|.
CASSLLYGSTTGELFF
TGTGCCAGCAGCTTACTTTACGGCAGTACAACCGGGGAGCTGTTTTTT
>TRBJ1-1|TRBV20-1|.|.
CSARRGAVGTEAFF
TGCAGTGCTAGACGGGGGGCGGTCGGCACTGAAGCTTTCTTT
>TRBJ2-7|TRBV7-2|.|.
CASSLGGDSEQYF
TGTGCCAGCAGCTTAGGCGGGGACAGCGAGCAGTACTTC
>TRBJ2-2|TRBV14|.|.
CASSPTATEELFF
TGTGCCAGCAGCCCGACTGCCACCGAGGAGCTGTTTTTT
>TRBJ1-3|TRBV20-1|.|.
CSARRPNTIYF
TGCAGTGCTAGGCGGCCCAACACCATATATTTT
>TRBJ1-1|TRBV19|.|.
CASSIVTGRGTEAFF
TGTGCCAGTAGTATAGTTACAGGACGTGGCACTGAAGCTTTCTTT
>TRBJ1-5|TRBV20-1|.|.
CSALLRFVNQPQHF
TGCAGTGCTCTCTTGCGGTTCGTCAATCAGCCCCAGCATTTT
>TRBJ1-5|TRBV24-1|.|.
CASSPGPTPNQPQHF
TGTGCCAGCAGTCCCGGACCCACCCCCAATCAGCCCCAGCATTTT
>TRBJ2-2|TRBV25-1|few|.
CASSPGVGNDGELFF
TGTGCCAGCAGCCCCGGGGTGGGGAATGACGGGGAGCTGTTTTTT
>TRBJ2-2|TRBV7-9|few|TRBD2
CASSLLAGRTGELFF
TGTGCCAGCAGCCTCCTAGCGGGTCGGACCGGGGAGCTGTTTTTT
>TRBJ1-4|TRBV7-8|.|.
CVSSPSGRATNEKLFF
TGTGTCAGCAGCCCGTCAGGGAGAGCAACTAATGAAAAACTGTTTTTT
>TRBJ2-7|TRBV7-9|.|TRBD2
CASSLVGGLYYEQYF
TGTGCCAGCAGCTTAGTGGGAGGGTTATACTACGAGCAGTACTTC
>TRBJ1-2|TRBV9|.|.
CASSTSTGGYTF
TGTGCCAGCAGTACCTCGACTGGAGGCTACACCTTC
>TRBJ1-2|TRBV29-1|.|.
CSVELAGEIGQDYGYTF
TGCAGCGTTGAACTAGCGGGAGAAATAGGACAAGACTATGGCTACACCTTC
>TRBJ1-1|TRBV20-1|many|.
CSAPTEGGHTEAFF
TGCAGTGCTCCGACAGAGGGCGGGCACACTGAAGCTTTCTTT
>TRBJ1-1|TRBV7-9|many|TRBD1
CASSLVWQGGTEAFF
TGTGCCAGCAGCTTAGTGTGGCAGGGGGGTACTGAAGCTTTCTTT
>TRBJ2-5|TRBV2|many|.
CAGFGGETQYF
TGTGCCGGTTTCGGGGGCGAGACCCAGTACTTC
>TRBJ1-1|TRBV11-3|many|.
CASSLEGEAFF
TGTGCCAGCAGCTTAGAAGGGGAAGCTTTCTTT
>TRBJ2-2|TRBV20-1|few|.
CSATTTNTGELFF
TGCAGTGCAACGACGACTAACACCGGGGAGCTGTTTTTT
>TRBJ1-3|TRBV6-6|few|.
CASSYEPLGGNTIYF
TGTGCCAGCAGTTATGAACCGCTCGGGGGAAACACCATATATTTT
>TRBJ1-6|TRBV25-1|.|.
CASSRELSSYNSPLHF
TGTGCCAGCAGTCGCGAATTGAGCTCCTATAATTCACCCCTCCACTTT
>TRBJ1-6|TRBV7-8|few|.
CASSLEGPGGRSPLHF
TGTGCCAGCAGCTTAGAAGGTCCCGGGGGCAGGTCACCCCTCCACTTT
>TRBJ2-5|TRBV25-1|.|.
CASSPLTRETQYF
TGTGCCAGCTCACCTTTGACCCGGGAGACCCAGTACTTC
>TRBJ1-5|TRBV6-6|.|.
CASSYDGRQPQHF
TGTGCCAGCAGTTACGATGGACGTCAGCCCCAGCATTTT
>TRBJ1-2|TRBV10-3|few|.
CASSYSRARGSGYTF
TGTGCCAGCAGTTACTCCCGGGCCCGAGGCAGTGGCTACACCTTC
>TRBJ1-1|TRBV25-1|.|TRBD1
CASSHTRTGNTEAFF
TGTGCCAGCAGCCACACTAGGACAGGGAACACTGAAGCTTTCTTT
>TRBJ1-1|TRBV19|few|TRBD1
CASDTGQSGHTEAFF
TGTGCCAGCGACACGGGACAGAGCGGTCATACTGAAGCTTTCTTT
>TRBJ1-3|TRBV7-2|few|.
CASSQDGGSGNTIYF
TGTGCCAGCAGCCAAGATGGGGGGTCTGGAAACACCATATATTTT
>TRBJ2-7|TRBV15|many|TRBD1
CATSRDREVSYEQYF
TGTGCCACCTCAAGAGACAGGGAAGTCTCCTACGAGCAGTACTTC
>TRBJ2-7|TRBV11-2|.|.
CASSSILYEQYF
TGTGCCAGCAGCTCGATCCTATACGAGCAGTACTTC
>TRBJ2-7|TRBV29-1|.|TRBD1
CSGDRVVGDEQYF
TGCAGCGGGGACAGGGTGGTAGGGGATGAGCAGTACTTC
>TRBJ2-5|TRBV11-1|many|.
CASSLGKETQYF
TGTGCCAGCAGCTTGGGTAAAGAGACCCAGTACTTC
>TRBJ1-4|TRBV7-8|.|TRBD1
CASTTQGFEKLFF
TGTGCCAGCACCACACAGGGGTTTGAAAAACTGTTTTTT
>TRBJ2-7|TRBV10-2|.|.
CASSTREAYEQYF
TGCGCCAGCAGTACCAGGGAAGCCTACGAGCAGTACTTC